This TCR beta chain was observed in a study of T cell responses to AZD1222 COVID-19 vaccine. Background on the study: Second doses were pooled across both intervals (about 4 or about 12 weeks). Study-wide results and caveats: Most donors were white British, females outnumbered males, and clonal diversity was possibly underestimated. Close to half of spike-specific TCRs reportedly recognize unmutated variant regions. No repertoire was sampled before or during the peak T cell response, only after it.

The CDR3 loop spans 16 amino acids. Germline V lookup: CDR1 MNHEY, CDR2 SVGEGT. V trimming: 2 bases; J trimming: 2 bases; junction bases outside the gene matches: 7. For this clone: Its antigen is not identified.

Sequencing used immunoSEQ multiplex PCR; TCRdb keeps in-frame clones, though not all of them. Of under 150,000 clones listed, 88% are singletons. This chain links TRBV6-2 or TRBV6-3 with TRBJ2-3; 7 bases map to TRBD1. This clonotype was obtained from an adult in good health. The source was peripheral blood, collected on day 0 of AZD1222 vaccination. This CDR3 reads CASSYPGQDPTDTQYF. CDR3 DNA: TGTGCCAGCAGTTACCCTGGACAGGACCCCACAGATACGCAGTATTTT.